This TCR beta chain was recorded in a study of blood T cell repertoires in COVID-19. The protocol was immunoSEQ multiplex PCR, while the TCRdb copy is restricted to in-frame clones and leaves out a portion. The repertoire holds 350,000 or so clones, with around 85% as singletons. The CDR3 length is 14 residues. CDR1 MGHDK and CDR2 SYGVNS come from the germline V gene. Germline trimming cut 4 bases from V and 6 bases from J; bases unmatched to any gene: 5. This clonotype was sampled from a middle-aged woman with acute COVID-19. The specimen was PBMCs or T cells enriched from blood (not recorded which). This chain joins TRBV25-1 and TRBJ1-2, with 10 nucleotides matching TRBD1. The CDR3 loop reads CASSADRGLNGYTF. In DNA, the CDR3 is TGTGCCAGCAGTGCTGACAGGGGGCTAAATGGCTACACCTTC.